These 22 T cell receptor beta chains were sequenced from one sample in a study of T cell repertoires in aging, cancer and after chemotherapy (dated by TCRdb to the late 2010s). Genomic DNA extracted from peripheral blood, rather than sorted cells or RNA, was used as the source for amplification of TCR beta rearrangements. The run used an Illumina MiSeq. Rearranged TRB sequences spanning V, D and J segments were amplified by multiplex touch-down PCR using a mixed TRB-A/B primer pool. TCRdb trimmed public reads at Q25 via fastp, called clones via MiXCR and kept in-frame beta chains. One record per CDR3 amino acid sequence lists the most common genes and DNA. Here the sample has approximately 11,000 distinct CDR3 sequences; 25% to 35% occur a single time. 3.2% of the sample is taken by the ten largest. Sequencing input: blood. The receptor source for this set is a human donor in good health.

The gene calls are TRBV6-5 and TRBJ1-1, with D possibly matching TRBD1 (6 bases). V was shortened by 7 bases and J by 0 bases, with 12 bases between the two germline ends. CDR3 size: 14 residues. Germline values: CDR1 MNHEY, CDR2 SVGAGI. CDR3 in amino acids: CASTGTSMNTEAFF. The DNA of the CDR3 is TGTGCCAGCACGGGGACATCAATGAACACTGAAGCTTTCTTT.

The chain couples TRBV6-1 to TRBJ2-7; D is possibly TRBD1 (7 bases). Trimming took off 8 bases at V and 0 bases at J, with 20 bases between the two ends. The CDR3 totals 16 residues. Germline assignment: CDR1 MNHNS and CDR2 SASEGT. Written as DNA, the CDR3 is TGTGCCAGCTCTGGAGGGGGCTGGACCCTCTCCTACGAGCAGTACTTC. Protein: CASSGGGWTLSYEQYF.

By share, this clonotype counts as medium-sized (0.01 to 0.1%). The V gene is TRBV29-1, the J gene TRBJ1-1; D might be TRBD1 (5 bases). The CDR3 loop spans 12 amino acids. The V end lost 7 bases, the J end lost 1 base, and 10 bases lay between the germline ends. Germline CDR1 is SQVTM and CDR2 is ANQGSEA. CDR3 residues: CSGTTGNTEAFF. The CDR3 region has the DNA TGCAGCGGTACTACAGGGAACACTGAAGCTTTCTTT.

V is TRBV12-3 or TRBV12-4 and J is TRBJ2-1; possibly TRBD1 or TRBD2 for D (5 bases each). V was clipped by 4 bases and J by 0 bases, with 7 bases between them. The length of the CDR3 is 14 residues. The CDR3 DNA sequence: TGTGCCAGCAGTTATGGGGGCTCCTACAATGAGCAGTTCTTC. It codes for CASSYGGSYNEQFF.

The CDR3 region is CASSEGAELFF. CDR3 bases: TGTGCCAGCAGCGAAGGAGCCGAACTGTTTTTT. The chain has TRBV12-3 or TRBV12-4 and TRBJ1-4, with D uncertain. The V end was cut by 6 bases, the J end by 12 bases, with 11 bases between. The CDR3 contains 11 residues.

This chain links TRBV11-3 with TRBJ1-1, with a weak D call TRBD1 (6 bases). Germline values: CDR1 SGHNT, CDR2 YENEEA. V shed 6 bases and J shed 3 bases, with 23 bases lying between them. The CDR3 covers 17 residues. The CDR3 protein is CASSYSFPGEADTEAFF. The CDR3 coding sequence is TGTGCCAGCAGTTACTCCTTCCCAGGGGAGGCGGACACTGAAGCTTTCTTT.

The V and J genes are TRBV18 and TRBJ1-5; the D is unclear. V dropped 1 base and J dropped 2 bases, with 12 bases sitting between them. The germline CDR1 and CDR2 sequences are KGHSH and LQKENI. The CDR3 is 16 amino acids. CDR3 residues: CASSPQLIDGNQPQHF. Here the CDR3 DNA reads TGTGCCAGCTCACCACAGCTTATAGACGGCAATCAGCCCCAGCATTTT.

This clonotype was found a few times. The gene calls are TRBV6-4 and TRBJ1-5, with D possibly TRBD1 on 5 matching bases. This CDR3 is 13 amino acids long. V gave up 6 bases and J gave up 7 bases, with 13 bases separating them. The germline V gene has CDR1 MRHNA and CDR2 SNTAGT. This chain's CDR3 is CASSPKGYQPQHF. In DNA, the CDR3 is TGTGCCAGCAGCCCGAAGGGGTACCAGCCCCAGCATTTT.

The CDR3 is CASSLEVYGYTF. CDR3 DNA sequence: TGTGCCAGCAGCTTGGAGGTATATGGCTACACCTTC. The J gene is TRBJ1-2, the V gene TRBV7-6; D uncertain. CDR3 size: 12 residues. Per germline, CDR1 SGHVS and CDR2 FNYEAQ. Trimming shortened V by 3 bases and J by 5 bases, and 7 bases separated the two germline ends.

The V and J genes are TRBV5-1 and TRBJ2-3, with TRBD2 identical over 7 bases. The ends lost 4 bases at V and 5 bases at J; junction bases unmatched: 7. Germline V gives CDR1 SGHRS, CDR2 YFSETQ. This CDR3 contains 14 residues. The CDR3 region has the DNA TGCGCCAGCAGCCCCCACACTAGCGAAGATACGCAGTATTTT. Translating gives CASSPHTSEDTQYF.

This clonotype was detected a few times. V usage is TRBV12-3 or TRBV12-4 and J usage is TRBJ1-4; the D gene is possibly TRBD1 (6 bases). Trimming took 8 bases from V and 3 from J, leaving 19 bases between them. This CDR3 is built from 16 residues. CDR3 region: CASSPSTGSPNEKLFF. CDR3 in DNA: TGTGCCAGCTCCCCCTCTACAGGGTCACCTAATGAAAAACTGTTTTTT.

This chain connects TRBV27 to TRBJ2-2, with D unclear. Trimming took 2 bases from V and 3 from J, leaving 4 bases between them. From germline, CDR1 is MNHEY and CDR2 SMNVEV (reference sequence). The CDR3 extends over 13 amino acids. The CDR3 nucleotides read TGTGCCAGCAGTTTAGAAGACACCGGGGAGCTGTTTTTT. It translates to CASSLEDTGELFF.

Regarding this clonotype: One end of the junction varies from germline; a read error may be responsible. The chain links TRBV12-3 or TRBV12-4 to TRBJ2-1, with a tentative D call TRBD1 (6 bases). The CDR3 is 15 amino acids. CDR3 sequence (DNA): TGTGCCAGCAGTCCGCCCATGGGGGCGGCGAATGAGAAGTTCTTC. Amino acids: CASSPPMGAANEKFF.

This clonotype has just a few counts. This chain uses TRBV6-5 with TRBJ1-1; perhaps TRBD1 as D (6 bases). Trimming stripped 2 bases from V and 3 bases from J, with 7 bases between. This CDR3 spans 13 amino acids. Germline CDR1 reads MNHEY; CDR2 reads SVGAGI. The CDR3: CASSYEGDTEAFF. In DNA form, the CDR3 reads TGTGCCAGCAGTTACGAGGGGGACACTGAAGCTTTCTTT.

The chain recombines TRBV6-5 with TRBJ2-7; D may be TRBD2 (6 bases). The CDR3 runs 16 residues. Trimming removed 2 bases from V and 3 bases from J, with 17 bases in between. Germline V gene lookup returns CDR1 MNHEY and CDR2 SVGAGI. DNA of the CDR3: TGTGCCAGCAGTTACGAGGGACGGTTGGACTACTACGAGCAGTACTTC. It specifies CASSYEGRLDYYEQYF.

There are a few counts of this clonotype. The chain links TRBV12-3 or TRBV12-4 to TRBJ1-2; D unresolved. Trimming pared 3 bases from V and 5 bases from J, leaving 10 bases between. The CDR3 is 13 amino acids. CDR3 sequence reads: CASSFEGLYGYTF. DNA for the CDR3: TGTGCCAGCAGTTTTGAGGGATTATATGGCTACACCTTC.

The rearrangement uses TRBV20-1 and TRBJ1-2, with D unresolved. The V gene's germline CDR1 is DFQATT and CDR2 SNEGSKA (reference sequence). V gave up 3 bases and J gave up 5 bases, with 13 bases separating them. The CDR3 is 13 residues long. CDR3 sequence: CSASGSAYYGYTF. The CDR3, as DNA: TGCAGTGCTAGCGGCAGCGCCTATTATGGCTACACCTTC.

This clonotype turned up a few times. The CDR3 here is CASSLVVGTDVEKLFF. In DNA form, the CDR3 reads TGTGCCAGCAGCTTAGTTGTTGGGACAGATGTTGAAAAACTGTTTTTT. V and J are TRBV7-9 and TRBJ1-4, with 7 bases lining up with TRBD1. The length of the CDR3 is 16 residues. CDR1 SEHNR and CDR2 FQNEAQ come from the germline V gene (reference sequence). The ends lost 1 base at V and 7 bases at J; junction bases unmatched: 9.

DNA for the CDR3: TGTGCCAGCAGGGTTAGAGGGAGGAGCTCCTACGAGCAGTACTTC. Amino acids: CASRVRGRSSYEQYF. The V gene is TRBV27, the J gene TRBJ2-7; D perhaps matches TRBD2 (6 bases). The V end was cut by 6 bases, the J end by 0 bases, with 15 bases between. This CDR3 region has 15 residues. From germline, CDR1 is MNHEY and CDR2 SMNVEV (reference sequence).

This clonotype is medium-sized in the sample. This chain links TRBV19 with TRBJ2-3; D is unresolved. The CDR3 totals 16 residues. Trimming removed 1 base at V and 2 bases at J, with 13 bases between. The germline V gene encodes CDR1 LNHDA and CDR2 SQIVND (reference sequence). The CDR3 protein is CASSIGGRVYTDTQYF. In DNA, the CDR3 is TGTGCCAGTAGTATAGGGGGTCGGGTCTACACAGATACGCAGTATTTT.

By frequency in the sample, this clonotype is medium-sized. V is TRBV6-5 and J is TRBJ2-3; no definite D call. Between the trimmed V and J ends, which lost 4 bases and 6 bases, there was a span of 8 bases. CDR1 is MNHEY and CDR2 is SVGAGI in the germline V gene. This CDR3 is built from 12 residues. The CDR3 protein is CASSSLGDTQYF. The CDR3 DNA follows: TGTGCCAGCAGTTCGCTAGGGGATACGCAGTATTTT.

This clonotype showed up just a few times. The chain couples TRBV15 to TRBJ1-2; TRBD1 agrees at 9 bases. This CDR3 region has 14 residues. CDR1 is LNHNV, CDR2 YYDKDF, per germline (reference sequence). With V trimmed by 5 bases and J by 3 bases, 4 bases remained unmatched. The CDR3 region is CATSPRTGDYGYTF. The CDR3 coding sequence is TGTGCCACCAGCCCACGGACAGGGGACTATGGCTACACCTTC. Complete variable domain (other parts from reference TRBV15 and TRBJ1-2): DAMVIQNPRYQVTQFGKPVTLSCSQTLNHNVMYWYQQKSSQAPKLLFHYYDKDFNNEADTPDNFQSRRPNTSFCFLDIRSPGLGDTAMYLCATSPRTGDYGYTFGSGTRLTVV.